This record concerns one T cell receptor (beta chain) sequence. Its target is not known. These data are taken from a study of cytomegalovirus exposure and HLA in healthy donors. In the study overall: It was reported in a later analysis that the same platform had been used for the roughly 110 validation repertoires as for the approximately 670 first-cohort repertoires.

Study-level results: The finding came from a later analysis; first-cohort TCR clusters tended to co-occur in the 130 or so validation repertoires. Rare TCR sequences dominated, though some public TCRs recurred in many donors.

V trimming: 0 bases; J trimming: 9 bases; junction bases outside the gene matches: 7. The CDR3 extends over 15 amino acids. CDR1 is SGDLS and CDR2 is YYNGEE in the germline V gene. The data were produced by immunoSEQ multiplex PCR, yet TCRdb's version contains in-frame clones alone and is incomplete. This table holds around 65,000 clones, about 91% found once. The TCR comes from a man aged 18 to 29 in good health and CMV-seropositive. Material: PBMCs. The chain carries TRBV9 and TRBJ2-1; TRBD2 matches 9 bases. In DNA form, the CDR3 reads TGTGCCAGCAGCGTAGGGGCTAGCGGGACCGGTGAGCAGTTCTTC. Encoded protein: CASSVGASGTGEQFF.